Described below is a single T cell receptor (beta chain) sequence and its context. This clonotype occurred many times. Which antigen it targets is not known. Within one base of it there is no much larger clone, and no base qualities were kept. Receptor amplification or capture employed multiplex PCR. The reads were generated on an Illumina HiSeq 4000. TCR beta libraries were built with iRepertoire HTBI primers and Arm-PCR amplification of CDR3 regions. PCR products were gel purified before sequencing. Concerning the study's data processing: Gene usage analysis of CDR3 amino acid clonotypes used the 55 to 65 TRBV and 12 to 15 TRBJ segments found across samples. Filtered high-quality paired reads were merged into contigs using COPE and FqMerger. BLAST was used to align contigs to the IMGT TRBV, TRBD and TRBJ reference genes, and CDR3 was defined following IMGT. Clonotypes above 0.1% frequency were classified as highly expanded clones. Shannon entropy was used to measure repertoire diversity, and the Gini coefficient was used to measure V-J evenness. A clonotype found in more than one individual was treated as public. In-frame beta chains were kept once TCRdb had trimmed the public reads at Q25 with fastp and called clones with MiXCR. Rows with one shared CDR3 protein collapse into an entry with the most common genes and DNA. These V and J calls originate from TCRdb's pipeline instead of the authors' own analysis. This sample holds 410,000 or so distinct CDR3 sequences; about 15% were observed only once. The ten top clones hold 16% of the sample.

Read against the paper, the sample's time point label means: newly diagnosed GD, antithyroid drugs for less than 3 months. RNA was extracted from PBMCs in TRIzol for both TCR sequencing and RNA sequencing. The diagnosis of Graves' disease followed American Thyroid Association guidelines. Recruitment of patients was carried out at an endocrinology department in Xi'an, China. From each patient, roughly 9 milliliters of peripheral blood was collected into an EDTA anticoagulant tube. PBMCs were isolated by Ficoll Paque Plus density gradient separation without further T cell sorting. An Agilent 2100 Bioanalyzer and agarose gel were used to check RNA quality, while a NanoDrop 2000 measured RNA concentration. The entry originates in a study of regulatory T cells in long-lasting Graves disease (TCRdb year 2021). Background on the whole study: Antithyroid drugs had been taken for less than 3 months by newly diagnosed Graves' disease patients. The study took place in China and was registered as a clinical trial. This study used TCR sequencing and RNA sequencing of peripheral blood to compare persistent Graves' disease patients against newly diagnosed Graves' disease patients. A total of approximately 35 samples underwent TCR sequencing: some 13 from persistent and approximately 20 from newly diagnosed Graves' disease patients. Broader findings and caveats from the paper: Compared with newly diagnosed patients, patients with persistent Graves' disease had lower TCR Shannon entropy and fewer highly expanded clones, which suggests clonal expansion. Only peripheral blood was studied, because thyroid tissue, the primary lesion, was inaccessible. Sequencing and analysis were limited to the TCR beta chain. TRBV28, TRBJ1-2 and TRBJ2-5 were preferentially used in persistent disease, while TRBV20-1 and TRBJ2-1 were favored in newly diagnosed disease. Persistent patients shared more public clonotypes among themselves (around 2,500) than newly diagnosed patients did (about 970). The authors acknowledged the small sample size as a limitation that may reduce accuracy.

Its CDR3 holds 15 amino acids, cysteine through phenylalanine. Just CDR3 DNA is preserved here, 45 bases in frame from base 1. CDR1 is given as SGHTA and CDR2 as FQGTGA, both from the germline V gene. Trimming costs V 2 bases and J 9 bases, and their ends lie 17 bases apart. This same sample was also part of a study on T cells in Graves' hyperthyroidism and ophthalmopathy. The second study's paper adds: A patient counted as having stable Graves' hyperthyroidism if no progression to ophthalmopathy occurred over 18 months of follow-up. Hyperthyroidism patients were newly diagnosed, had a disease duration of under 2 months, and were aged 18 to 65 years. The study excluded patients with uncontrolled infections, other autoimmune diseases, pregnancy or lactation. Diagnoses were based on clinical symptoms, serum thyroxine and TRAb, thyroid ultrasound and orbital computed tomography. The first round of RT-PCR for the TCR CDR3 was performed with the HTBI primer set and the Qiagen OneStep RT-PCR kit. Most expanded thyroid clonotypes (frequency above 0.001) were also detected in blood, suggesting blood repertoires may reflect thyroid immune responses. Ophthalmopathy was separated from stable hyperthyroidism by a 13 V-J signature model, with roughly 88% sensitivity and about 81% specificity obtained in cross-validation and 80%/75% obtained in testing. In validation, the model predicted progression to ophthalmopathy with just under 71% sensitivity and less than 80% specificity, a median of 6.5 months before onset. TCR V-J signatures able to tell the groups apart were searched for in a discovery cohort of some 97 patients, of whom more than 40 had Graves' ophthalmopathy and 57 had stable Graves' hyperthyroidism. Whether ophthalmopathy could be predicted prospectively was tested in an independent validation cohort made up of about 20 hyperthyroidism patients plus 17 patients who later progressed to ophthalmopathy. For training and testing, the 80 to 100 patients in the discovery cohort were randomly divided in a 7:3 ratio. In about 6 Graves' hyperthyroidism patients, the study also compared T-cell repertoires from thyroid tissue with T-cell repertoires from blood. After sampling, hyperthyroidism patients received methimazole starting at 30 mg daily, and ophthalmopathy patients received high-dose intravenous methylprednisolone. Libraries were constructed in a second round of multiplex PCR, after which size selection and purification were performed. Sequencing of the libraries was done on an Illumina HiSeq2000 using paired-end 100 bp reads. SOAPnuke was used to process the raw data, throwing out any read that contained adapters or uncalled bases, had a mean Phred below 15, or lacked an exact constant-primer or identifier match. High-quality paired reads were merged using COPE v1.2.5, and each unique nucleotide sequence was defined as a clonotype. Clonotypes were aligned to IMGT TRBV, TRBD and TRBJ reference segments using MiTCR v1.1. The analysis was restricted to V-J combinations with a frequency above 0.0001, which together covered 99% to 99.2% of the repertoires. The TCS score was defined as F50 (clonal expansion) divided by E x V (chaos), with BLOSUM62-based TCRdist calculated between CDR3 peptides within each V-J. Welch's t-statistics and random forest reduced 514 V-J features to fewer than 15, which were used in a naive Bayes classifier (R e1071). No statistical method was used to fix the sample size in advance, and group allocation was not hidden from the investigators. The paper reports TCR Vbeta CDR3 sequencing of approximately 140 peripheral blood samples: fewer than 50 ophthalmopathy, approximately 74 hyperthyroidism and 17 progressor patients.

Sequenced here: peripheral blood mononuclear cells (PBMCs), sampled at new diagnosis, from a patient treated with antithyroid drugs. The chain was built from TRBV7-3 and TRBJ2-1; the D gene is possibly TRBD2, with 5 bases matching. The TCR was taken from a woman aged 25 to 45 with Graves disease. Donor details come from another sample of the same person, matched by shared clones. The bases are TGTGCCAGCAGCTTATCCGCGGACTGGGCGAGTGAGCAGTTCTTC. Its protein product is CASSLSADWASEQFF. Here the CDR3 is joined to the reference TRBV7-3 and TRBJ2-1 genes, and the full variable domain is: GAGVSQTPSNKVTEKGKYVELRCDPISGHTALYWYRQSLGQGPEFLIYFQGTGAADDSGLPNDRFFAVRPEGSVSTLKIQRTERGDSAVYLCASSLSADWASEQFFGPGTRLTVL.